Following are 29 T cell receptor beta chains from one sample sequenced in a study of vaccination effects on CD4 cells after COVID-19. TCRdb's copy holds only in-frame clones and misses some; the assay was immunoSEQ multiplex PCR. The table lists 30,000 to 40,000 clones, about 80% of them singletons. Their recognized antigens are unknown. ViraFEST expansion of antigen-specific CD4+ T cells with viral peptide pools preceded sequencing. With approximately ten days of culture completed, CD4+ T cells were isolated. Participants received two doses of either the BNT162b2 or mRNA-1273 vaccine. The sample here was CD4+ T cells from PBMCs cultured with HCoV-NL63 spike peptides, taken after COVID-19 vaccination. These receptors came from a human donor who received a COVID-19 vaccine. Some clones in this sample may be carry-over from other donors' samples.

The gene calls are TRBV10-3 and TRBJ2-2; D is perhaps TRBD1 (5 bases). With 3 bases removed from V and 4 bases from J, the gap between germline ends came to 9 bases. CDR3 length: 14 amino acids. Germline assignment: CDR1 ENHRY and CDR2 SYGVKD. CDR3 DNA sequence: TGTGCCATCAGTGAAGGGGCTAGCACCGGGGAGCTGTTTTTT. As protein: CAISEGASTGELFF.

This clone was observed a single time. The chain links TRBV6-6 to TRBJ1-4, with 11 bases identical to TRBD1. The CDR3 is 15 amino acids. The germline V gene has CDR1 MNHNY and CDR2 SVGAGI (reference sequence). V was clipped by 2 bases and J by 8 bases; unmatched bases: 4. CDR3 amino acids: CASSYRTGGNEKLFF. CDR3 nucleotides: TGTGCCAGCAGTTACAGGACAGGGGGCAACGAAAAACTGTTTTTT.

The CDR3 bases are TGTGCCAGCAGCCAAGAACGGAAGGCGAACACCGGGGAGCTGTTTTTT. Translation gives CASSQERKANTGELFF. This chain links TRBV3-1 (or the pseudogene TRBV3-2) with TRBJ2-2; D remains ambiguous. The CDR3 totals 16 residues. Trimming removed 0 bases at V and 0 bases at J, with 8 bases between. Looked up from germline, CDR1 is LGHDT and CDR2 is YNNKEL (reference sequence).

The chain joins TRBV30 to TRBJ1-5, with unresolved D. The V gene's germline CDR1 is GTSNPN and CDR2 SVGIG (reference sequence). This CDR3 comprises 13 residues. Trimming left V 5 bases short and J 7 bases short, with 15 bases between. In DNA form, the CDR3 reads TGTGCCTGGGCCTCAGGATTTGGCCAGCCCCAGCATTTT. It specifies CAWASGFGQPQHF.

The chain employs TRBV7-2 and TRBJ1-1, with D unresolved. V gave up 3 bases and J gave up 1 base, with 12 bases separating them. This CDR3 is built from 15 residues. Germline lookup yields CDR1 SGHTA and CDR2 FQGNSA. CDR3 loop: CASSFIGGANTEAFF. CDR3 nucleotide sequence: TGTGCCAGCAGCTTTATAGGCGGCGCGAACACTGAAGCTTTCTTT.

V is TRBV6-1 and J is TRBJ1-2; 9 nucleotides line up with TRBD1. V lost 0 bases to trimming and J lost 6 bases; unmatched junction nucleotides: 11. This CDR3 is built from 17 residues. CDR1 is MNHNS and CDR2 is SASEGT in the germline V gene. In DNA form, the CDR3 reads TGTGCCAGCAGTGAAGCTATCCGCGGGACAGGGAGGGATGGCTACACCTTC. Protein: CASSEAIRGTGRDGYTF.

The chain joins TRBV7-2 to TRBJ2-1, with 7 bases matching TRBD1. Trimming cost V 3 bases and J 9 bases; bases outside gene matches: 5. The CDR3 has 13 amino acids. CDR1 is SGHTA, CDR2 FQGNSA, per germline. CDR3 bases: TGTGCCAGCAGCTTGAACAGGGGAAGTGAGCAGTTCTTC. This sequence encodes CASSLNRGSEQFF.

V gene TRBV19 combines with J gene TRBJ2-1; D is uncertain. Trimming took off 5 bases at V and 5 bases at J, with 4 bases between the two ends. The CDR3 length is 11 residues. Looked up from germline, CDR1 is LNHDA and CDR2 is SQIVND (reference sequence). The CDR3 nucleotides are TGTGCCAGTAGTTCTAACAATGAGCAGTTCTTC. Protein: CASSSNNEQFF. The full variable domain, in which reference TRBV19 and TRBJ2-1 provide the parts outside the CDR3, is DGGITQSPKYLFRKEGQNVTLSCEQNLNHDAMYWYRQDPGQGLRLIYYSQIVNDFQKGDIAEGYSVSREKKESFPLTVTSAQKNPTAFYLCASSSNNEQFFGPGTRLTVL.

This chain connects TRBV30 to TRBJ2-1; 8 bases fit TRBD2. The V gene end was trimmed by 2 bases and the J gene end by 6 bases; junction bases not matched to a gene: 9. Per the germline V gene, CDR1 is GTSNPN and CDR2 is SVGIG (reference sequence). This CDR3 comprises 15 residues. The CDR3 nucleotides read TGTGCCTGGAGTCCTTCGAAGCGGGGGCCCAATGAGCAGTTCTTC. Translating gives CAWSPSKRGPNEQFF.

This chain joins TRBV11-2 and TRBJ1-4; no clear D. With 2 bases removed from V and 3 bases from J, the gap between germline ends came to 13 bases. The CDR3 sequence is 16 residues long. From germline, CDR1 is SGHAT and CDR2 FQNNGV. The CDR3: CASSLTRWAANEKLFF. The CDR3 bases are TGTGCCAGCAGCTTAACGCGGTGGGCGGCTAATGAAAAACTGTTTTTT.

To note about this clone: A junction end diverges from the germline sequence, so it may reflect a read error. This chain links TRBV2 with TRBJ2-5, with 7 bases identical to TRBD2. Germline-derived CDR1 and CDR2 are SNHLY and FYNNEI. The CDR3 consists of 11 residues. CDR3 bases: TGTGCCAGCAGTGAGGGAGGGCCCCAATACTTC. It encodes CASSEGGPQYF.

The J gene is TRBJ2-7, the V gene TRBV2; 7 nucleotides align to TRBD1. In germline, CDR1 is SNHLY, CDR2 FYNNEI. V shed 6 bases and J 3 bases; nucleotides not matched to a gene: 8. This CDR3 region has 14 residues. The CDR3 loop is CASRAGTDDYEQYV. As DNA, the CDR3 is TGTGCCAGCAGGGCCGGGACAGACGACTACGAGCAGTACGTC.

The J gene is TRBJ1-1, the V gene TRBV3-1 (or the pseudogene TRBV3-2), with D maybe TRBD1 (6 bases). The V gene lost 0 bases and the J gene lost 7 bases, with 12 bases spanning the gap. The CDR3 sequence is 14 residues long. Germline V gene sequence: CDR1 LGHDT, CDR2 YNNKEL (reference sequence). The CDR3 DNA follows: TGTGCCAGCAGCCAAGACTGGGGGACAAGTGAAGCTTTCTTT. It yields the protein CASSQDWGTSEAFF.

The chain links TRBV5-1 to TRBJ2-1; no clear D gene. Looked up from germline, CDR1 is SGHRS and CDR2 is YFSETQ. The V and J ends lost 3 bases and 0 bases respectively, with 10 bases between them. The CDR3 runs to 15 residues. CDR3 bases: TGCGCCAGCAGCTCACGCACGAGCTCCTACAATGAGCAGTTCTTC. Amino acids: CASSSRTSSYNEQFF.

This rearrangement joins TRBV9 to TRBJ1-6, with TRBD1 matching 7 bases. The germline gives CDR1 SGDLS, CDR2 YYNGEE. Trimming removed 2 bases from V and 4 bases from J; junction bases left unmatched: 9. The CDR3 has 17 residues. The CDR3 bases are TGTGCCAGCAGCGTGGCCCGGGACAGCTTTTATAATTCACCCCTCCACTTT. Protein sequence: CASSVARDSFYNSPLHF.

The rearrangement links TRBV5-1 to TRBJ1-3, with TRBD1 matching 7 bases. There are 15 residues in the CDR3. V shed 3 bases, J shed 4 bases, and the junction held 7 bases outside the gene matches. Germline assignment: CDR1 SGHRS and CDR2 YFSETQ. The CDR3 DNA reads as TGCGCCAGCAGCTCCACAGGGGTAGGGGGAAACACCATATATTTT. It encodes CASSSTGVGGNTIYF. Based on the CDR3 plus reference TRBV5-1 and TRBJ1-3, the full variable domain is KAGVTQTPRYLIKTRGQQVTLSCSPISGHRSVSWYQQTPGQGLQFLFEYFSETQRNKGNFPGRFSGRQFSNSRSEMNVSTLELGDSALYLCASSSTGVGGNTIYFGEGSWLTVV.

CDR3 coding DNA: TGTGCCACCAGTGGTCGGAACACGCTCACAGATACGCAGTATTTT. This encodes CATSGRNTLTDTQYF. V usage is TRBV24-1 and J usage is TRBJ2-3; D call uncertain. CDR3 length equals 15 residues. Germline V gene sequence: CDR1 KGHDR, CDR2 SFDVKD. V gave up 5 bases and J gave up 2 bases, with 13 bases separating them.

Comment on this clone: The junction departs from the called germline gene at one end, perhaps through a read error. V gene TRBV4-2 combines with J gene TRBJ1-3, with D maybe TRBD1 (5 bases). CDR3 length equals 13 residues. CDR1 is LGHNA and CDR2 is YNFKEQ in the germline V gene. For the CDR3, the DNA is TGTGCCAGCAGCCATGAGTCATTACGGGACCTGCACTTT. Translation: CASSHESLRDLHF.

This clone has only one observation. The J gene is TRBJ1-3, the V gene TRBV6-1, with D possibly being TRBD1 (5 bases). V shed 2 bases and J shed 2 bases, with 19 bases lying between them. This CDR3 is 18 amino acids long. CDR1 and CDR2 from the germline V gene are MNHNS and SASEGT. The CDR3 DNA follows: TGTGCCAGCAGTGAATTCGAACCCGCTTTAGGGGCTGGAAACACCATATATTTT. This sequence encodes CASSEFEPALGAGNTIYF.

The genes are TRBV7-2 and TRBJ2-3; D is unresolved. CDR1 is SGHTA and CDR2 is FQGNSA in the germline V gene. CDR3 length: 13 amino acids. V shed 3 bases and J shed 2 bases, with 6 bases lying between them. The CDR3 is CASSFSPTDTQYF. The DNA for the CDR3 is TGTGCCAGCAGCTTCAGTCCCACAGATACGCAGTATTTT. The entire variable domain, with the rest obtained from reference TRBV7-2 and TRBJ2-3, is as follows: GAGVSQSPSNKVTEKGKDVELRCDPISGHTALYWYRQSLGQGLEFLIYFQGNSAPDKSGLPSDRFSAERTGGSVSTLTIQRTQQEDSAVYLCASSFSPTDTQYFGPGTRLTVL.

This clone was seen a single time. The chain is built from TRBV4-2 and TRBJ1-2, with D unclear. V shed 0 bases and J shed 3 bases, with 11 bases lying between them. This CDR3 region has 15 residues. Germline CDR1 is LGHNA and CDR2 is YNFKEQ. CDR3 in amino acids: CASSQDLPGHYGYTF. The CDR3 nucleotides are TGTGCCAGCAGCCAAGATCTTCCAGGCCACTATGGCTACACCTTC.

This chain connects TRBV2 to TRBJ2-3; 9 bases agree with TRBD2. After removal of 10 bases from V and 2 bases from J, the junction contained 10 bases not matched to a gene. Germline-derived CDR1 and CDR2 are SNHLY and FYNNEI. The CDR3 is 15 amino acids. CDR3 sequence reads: CATTLAGDSTDTQYF. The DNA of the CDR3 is TGTGCCACCACTTTAGCGGGGGATTCCACAGATACGCAGTATTTT.

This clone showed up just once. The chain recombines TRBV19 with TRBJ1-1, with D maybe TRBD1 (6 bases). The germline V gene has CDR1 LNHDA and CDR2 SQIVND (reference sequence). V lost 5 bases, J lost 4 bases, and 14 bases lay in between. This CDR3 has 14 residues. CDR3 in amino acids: CASSPNRVLTEAFF. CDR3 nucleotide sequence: TGTGCCAGTAGTCCAAACAGGGTCCTCACTGAAGCTTTCTTT. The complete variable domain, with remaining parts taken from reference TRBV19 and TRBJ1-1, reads DGGITQSPKYLFRKEGQNVTLSCEQNLNHDAMYWYRQDPGQGLRLIYYSQIVNDFQKGDIAEGYSVSREKKESFPLTVTSAQKNPTAFYLCASSPNRVLTEAFFGQGTRLTVV.

The CDR3, as DNA: TGTGCCAGCAGCCCGATATGGACGGTGAACACTGAAGCTTTCTTT. It encodes CASSPIWTVNTEAFF. The V call is TRBV14, the J call TRBJ1-1; D gene uncertain. The CDR3 consists of 15 residues. CDR1 SGHDN and CDR2 FVKESK come from the germline V gene. V was cut by 4 bases and J by 0 bases, with 12 bases left in between.

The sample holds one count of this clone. This CDR3 reads CASSEADGTYEQYV. The CDR3 DNA sequence: TGTGCCAGCAGTGAAGCGGACGGGACTTACGAGCAGTACGTC. The chain links TRBV6-1 to TRBJ2-7, with a tentative D call TRBD2 (6 bases). Trimming took off 0 bases at V and 4 bases at J, with 10 bases between the two ends. CDR1 MNHNS and CDR2 SASEGT come from the germline V gene. CDR3 length equals 14 residues.

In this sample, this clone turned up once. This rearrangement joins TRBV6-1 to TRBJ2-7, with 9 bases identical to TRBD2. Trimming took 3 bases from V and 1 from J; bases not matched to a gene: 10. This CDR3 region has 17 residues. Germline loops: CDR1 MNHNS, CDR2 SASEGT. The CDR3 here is CASSDKMVSGGSYEQYV. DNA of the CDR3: TGTGCCAGCAGTGATAAGATGGTTAGCGGGGGTTCCTACGAGCAGTACGTC.

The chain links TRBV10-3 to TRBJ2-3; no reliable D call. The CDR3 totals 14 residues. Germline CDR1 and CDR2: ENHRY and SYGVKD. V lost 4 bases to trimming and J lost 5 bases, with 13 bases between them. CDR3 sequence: CAISVGLDGDTQYF. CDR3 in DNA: TGTGCCATCAGTGTTGGGCTAGACGGAGATACGCAGTATTTT.

The CDR3 protein is CASSLEAYGYTF. For the CDR3, the DNA is TGTGCCAGCAGCTTAGAGGCCTATGGCTACACCTTC. The V gene is TRBV7-2, the J gene TRBJ1-2; D remains unclear. Trimming removed 1 base from V and 4 bases from J, with 4 bases in between. The CDR3 totals 12 residues. Germline CDR1 is SGHTA and CDR2 is FQGNSA.

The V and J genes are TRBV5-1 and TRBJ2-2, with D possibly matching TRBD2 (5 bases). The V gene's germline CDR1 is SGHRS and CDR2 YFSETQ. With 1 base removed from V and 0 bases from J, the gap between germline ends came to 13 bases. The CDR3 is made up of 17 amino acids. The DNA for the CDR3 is TGCGCCAGCAGCTTGATAAGAGGGTTAGCGAACACCGGGGAGCTGTTTTTT. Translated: CASSLIRGLANTGELFF.